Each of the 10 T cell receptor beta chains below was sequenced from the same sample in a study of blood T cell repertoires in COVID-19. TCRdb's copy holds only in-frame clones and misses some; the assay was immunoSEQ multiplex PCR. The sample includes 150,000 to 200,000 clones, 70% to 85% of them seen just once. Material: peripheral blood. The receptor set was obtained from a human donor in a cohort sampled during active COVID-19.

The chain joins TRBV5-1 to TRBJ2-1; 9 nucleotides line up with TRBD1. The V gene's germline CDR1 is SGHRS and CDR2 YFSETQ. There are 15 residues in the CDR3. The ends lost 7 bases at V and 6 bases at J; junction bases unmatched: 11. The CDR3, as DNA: TGCGCCAGCGATTTAGGACAGGGGATGGGCAATGAGCAGTTCTTC. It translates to CASDLGQGMGNEQFF.

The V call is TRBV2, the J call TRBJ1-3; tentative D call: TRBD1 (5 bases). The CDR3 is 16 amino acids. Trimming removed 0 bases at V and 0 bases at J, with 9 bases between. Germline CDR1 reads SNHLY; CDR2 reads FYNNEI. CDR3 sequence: CASSEARGASGNTIYF. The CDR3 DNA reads TGTGCCAGCAGTGAAGCGCGCGGGGCCTCTGGAAACACCATATATTTT.

This CDR3 is CASSATSGGPGHEQYF. CDR3 DNA sequence: TGTGCCAGCAGCGCGACTAGCGGGGGGCCGGGACACGAGCAGTACTTC. The chain uses TRBV2 and TRBJ2-7; 13 bases fit TRBD2. With 6 bases clipped from V and 5 bases from J, the junction kept 10 bases outside the gene matches. Germline V gene lookup returns CDR1 SNHLY and CDR2 FYNNEI. The CDR3 consists of 16 residues.

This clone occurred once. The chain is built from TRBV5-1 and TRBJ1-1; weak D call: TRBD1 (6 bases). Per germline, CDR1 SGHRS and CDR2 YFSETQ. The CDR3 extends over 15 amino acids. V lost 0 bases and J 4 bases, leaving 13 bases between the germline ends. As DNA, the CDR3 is TGCGCCAGCAGCTTGGTGGGGGCGAGGAGCACTGAAGCTTTCTTT. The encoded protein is CASSLVGARSTEAFF. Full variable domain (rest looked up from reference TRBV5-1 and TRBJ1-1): KAGVTQTPRYLIKTRGQQVTLSCSPISGHRSVSWYQQTPGQGLQFLFEYFSETQRNKGNFPGRFSGRQFSNSRSEMNVSTLELGDSALYLCASSLVGARSTEAFFGQGTRLTVV.

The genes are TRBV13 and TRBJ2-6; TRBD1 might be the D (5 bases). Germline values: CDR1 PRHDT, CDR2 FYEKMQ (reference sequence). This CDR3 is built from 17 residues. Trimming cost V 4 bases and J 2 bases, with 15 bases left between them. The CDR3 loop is CASSYPPAGPGANVLTF. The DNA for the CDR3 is TGTGCCAGCAGCTACCCGCCCGCAGGGCCTGGGGCCAACGTCCTGACTTTC.

CDR3 residues: CASSLGLGRVGELFF. The CDR3 DNA reads as TGCGCCAGCAGCTTAGGACTAGGGAGAGTCGGGGAGCTGTTTTTT. The chain recombines TRBV5-1 with TRBJ2-2; 7 nucleotides agree with TRBD2. Germline V lookup: CDR1 SGHRS, CDR2 YFSETQ. The CDR3 is 15 amino acids. V lost 2 bases to trimming and J lost 7 bases; unmatched junction nucleotides: 8.

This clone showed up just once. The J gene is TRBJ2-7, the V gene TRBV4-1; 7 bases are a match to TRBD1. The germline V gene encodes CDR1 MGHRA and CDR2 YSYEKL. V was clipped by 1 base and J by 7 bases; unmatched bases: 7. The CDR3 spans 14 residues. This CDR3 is CASSQVQGNYEQYF. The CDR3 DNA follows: TGCGCCAGCAGCCAAGTACAGGGGAATTATGAGCAGTACTTC.

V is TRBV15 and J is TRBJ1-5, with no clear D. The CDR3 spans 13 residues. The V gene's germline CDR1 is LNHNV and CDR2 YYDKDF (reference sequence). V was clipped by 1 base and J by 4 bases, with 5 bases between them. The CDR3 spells CATSRGVNQPQHF. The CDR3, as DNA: TGTGCCACCAGCAGAGGCGTTAATCAGCCCCAGCATTTT.

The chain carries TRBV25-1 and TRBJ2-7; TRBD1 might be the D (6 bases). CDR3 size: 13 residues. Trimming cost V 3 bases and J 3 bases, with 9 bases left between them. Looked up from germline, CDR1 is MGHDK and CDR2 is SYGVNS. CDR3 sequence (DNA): TGTGCCAGCAGTGACACAGGGTTCTACGAGCAGTACTTC. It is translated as CASSDTGFYEQYF.

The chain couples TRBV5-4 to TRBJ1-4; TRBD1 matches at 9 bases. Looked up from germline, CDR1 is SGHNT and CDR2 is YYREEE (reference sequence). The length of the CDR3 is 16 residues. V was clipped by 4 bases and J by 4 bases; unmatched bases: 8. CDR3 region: CASSKGQGSVNEKLFF. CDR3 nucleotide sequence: TGTGCCAGCAGCAAAGGACAGGGGTCCGTTAATGAAAAACTGTTTTTT.